Presented here are 32 T cell receptor beta chains from one specimen sequenced in a study of blood T cell repertoires in COVID-19. This table comes from immunoSEQ multiplex PCR, and its TCRdb copy is limited to in-frame clones, with some not included. This repertoire shows 90,000 to 140,000 clones, around four fifths found once; its top ten account for roughly a fifth. Sample: peripheral blood. The origin of the receptors is a woman aged 70-85 years with acute or convalescent COVID-19.

This clone was seen more than once but under ten times. V usage is TRBV5-1 and J usage is TRBJ1-6, with D hard to call. V was clipped by 0 bases and J by 7 bases, with 5 bases between them. Germline V gives CDR1 SGHRS, CDR2 YFSETQ. The CDR3 is made up of 13 amino acids. CDR3 loop: CASSLGGNSPLHF. The CDR3 nucleotides are TGCGCCAGCAGCTTGGGAGGGAATTCACCCCTCCACTTT.

The chain links TRBV7-8 to TRBJ2-7, with D unclear. The CDR3 length is 13 residues. Trimming pared 4 bases from V and 2 bases from J, leaving 9 bases between. The germline gives CDR1 SGHVS, CDR2 FQNEAQ. Here the CDR3 reads CASSSTAPYEQYF. The CDR3, as DNA: TGTGCCAGCAGCTCCACAGCCCCCTACGAGCAGTACTTC.

The J gene is TRBJ2-7, the V gene TRBV5-1, with D maybe TRBD2 (6 bases). The CDR3 is 16 residues long. Germline V gene data show CDR1 as SGHRS and CDR2 as YFSETQ. The CDR3 region is CPWLSGWVGRGWEQYF. CDR3 nucleotides: TGCCCCTGGTTGAGCGGTTGGGTGGGCCGGGGGTGGGAGCAGTACTTC.

This CDR3 reads CASSPYLGPNTEAFF. The CDR3 DNA reads TGTGCCAGCAGTCCCTACCTGGGGCCGAACACTGAAGCTTTCTTT. The V gene is TRBV27, the J gene TRBJ1-1; TRBD1 is a possible D gene (5 bases). The V end was cut by 5 bases, the J end by 1 base, with 14 bases between. The CDR3 totals 15 residues. From germline, CDR1 is MNHEY and CDR2 SMNVEV (reference sequence).

The rearrangement joins TRBV7-6 to TRBJ1-1; 10 nucleotides agree with TRBD1. The germline V gene encodes CDR1 SGHVS and CDR2 FNYEAQ. The CDR3 extends over 14 amino acids. Trimming at V came to 5 bases and at J to 6 bases, leaving 6 bases not matched to a gene. The CDR3 sequence is CASSGWDRGSEAFF. In nucleotides, the CDR3 is TGTGCCAGCAGCGGGTGGGACAGGGGATCTGAAGCTTTCTTT.

With respect to this clone: At the DNA level, this CDR3 is encoded by other sequences in the same sample as well. The CDR3 is CSASGGDTQYF. CDR3 DNA: TGCAGTGCTAGCGGGGGAGATACGCAGTATTTT. The chain joins TRBV20-1 to TRBJ2-3, with TRBD2 as a possible D gene (6 bases). The germline V gene has CDR1 DFQATT and CDR2 SNEGSKA (reference sequence). The CDR3 covers 11 residues. V was trimmed by 3 bases and J by 5 bases, leaving 6 bases between them.

This chain uses TRBV7-9 with TRBJ2-1; weak D call: TRBD2 (5 bases). Trimming removed 3 bases at V and 5 bases at J, with 17 bases between. The V gene's germline CDR1 is SEHNR and CDR2 FQNEAQ (reference sequence). The CDR3 runs to 16 residues. The CDR3 is CASSFEGRPRNNEQFF. The CDR3 DNA reads as TGTGCCAGCAGCTTCGAGGGTAGACCCCGCAACAATGAGCAGTTCTTC.

V is TRBV5-6 and J is TRBJ1-1; the D gene is possibly TRBD1 (5 bases). This CDR3 is built from 15 residues. CDR1 is SGHDT, CDR2 YYEEEE, per germline. V lost 4 bases to trimming and J lost 3 bases, with 16 bases between them. The CDR3 region has the DNA TGTGCCAGCAGCCTCTGGCAGGGTTTGTACACTGAAGCTTTCTTT. Translating gives CASSLWQGLYTEAFF.

This clone was recorded once. The J gene is TRBJ1-4, the V gene TRBV2, with 7 bases fitting TRBD1. This CDR3 has 12 amino acids. V shed 6 bases, J shed 12 bases, and the junction held 7 bases outside the gene matches. Germline CDR1 reads SNHLY; CDR2 reads FYNNEI. CDR3 DNA sequence: TGTGCCAGCAGCGAACGACAGGGAGAACTGTTTTTT. It is translated as CASSERQGELFF. The whole variable domain, remainder taken from reference TRBV2 and TRBJ1-4, is EPEVTQTPSHQVTQMGQEVILRCVPISNHLYFYWYRQILGQKVEFLVSFYNNEISEKSEIFDDQFSVERPDGSNFTLKIRSTKLEDSAMYFCASSERQGELFFGSGTQLSVL.

This clone was seen only once. The chain couples TRBV30 to TRBJ1-6; perhaps TRBD1 as D (6 bases). This CDR3 is 11 amino acids long. From germline, CDR1 is GTSNPN and CDR2 SVGIG (reference sequence). Trimming shortened V by 7 bases and J by 15 bases, and 16 bases separated the two germline ends. CDR3 nucleotide sequence: TGTGCCTCCTACAGGGCCTCGGGCCTCCACTTT. It yields the protein CASYRASGLHF.

CDR3 loop: CSVSTTGTKRDTIYF. The CDR3 nucleotides are TGCAGCGTGAGCACCACCGGGACAAAAAGGGACACCATATATTTT. This chain connects TRBV29-1 to TRBJ1-3; maybe TRBD1 (6 bases). Germline assignment: CDR1 SQVTM and CDR2 ANQGSEA. The CDR3 has 15 residues. V lost 6 bases to trimming and J lost 8 bases, with 23 bases between them. Full variable domain (outside the CDR3, taken from reference TRBV29-1 and TRBJ1-3): SAVISQKPSRDICQRGTSLTIQCQVDSQVTMMFWYRQQPGQSLTLIATANQGSEATYESGFVIDKFPISRPNLTFSTLTVSNMSPEDSSIYLCSVSTTGTKRDTIYFGEGSWLTVV.

This clone came up many times. The chain recombines TRBV2 with TRBJ2-5; D gene uncertain. The CDR3 loop spans 14 amino acids. Germline CDR1 SNHLY, CDR2 FYNNEI. V gave up 7 bases and J gave up 7 bases, with 19 bases separating them. For the CDR3, the DNA is TGTGCCAGCATTCCTACCTTAGCCGCCCGGACCCAGTACTTC. Amino acid sequence: CASIPTLAARTQYF.

The chain uses TRBV24-1 and TRBJ1-2; D not resolved. Germline CDR1 is KGHDR and CDR2 is SFDVKD. The germline V and J ends were trimmed by 2 bases and 3 bases, with 9 bases remaining between them. This CDR3 has 14 residues. The CDR3 reads CATSDSGGYYGYTF. The CDR3 bases are TGTGCCACCAGTGATTCTGGCGGGTACTATGGCTACACCTTC.

The chain has TRBV19 and TRBJ1-4, with D possibly TRBD1 on 6 matching bases. Trimming pared 6 bases from V and 1 base from J, leaving 12 bases between. The CDR3 sequence is 15 residues long. CDR1 LNHDA and CDR2 SQIVND come from the germline V gene (reference sequence). CDR3 sequence reads: CASRGGRGTNEKLFF. CDR3 nucleotide sequence: TGTGCCAGTAGGGGGGGGCGCGGAACTAATGAAAAACTGTTTTTT. Filled out from reference TRBV19 and TRBJ1-4, the complete variable domain reads DGGITQSPKYLFRKEGQNVTLSCEQNLNHDAMYWYRQDPGQGLRLIYYSQIVNDFQKGDIAEGYSVSREKKESFPLTVTSAQKNPTAFYLCASRGGRGTNEKLFFGSGTQLSVL.

The V call is TRBV25-1, the J call TRBJ2-6; TRBD2 might be the D (5 bases). The CDR3 is made up of 13 amino acids. With 8 bases removed from V and 7 bases from J, the gap between germline ends came to 12 bases. Germline loops: CDR1 MGHDK, CDR2 SYGVNS. CDR3 in DNA: TGTGCCAGCCTCCGACCGGGAGCCAACGTCCTGACTTTC. Translating it yields CASLRPGANVLTF.

This clone is a singleton in its sample. As DNA, the CDR3 is TGTGCCAGTAGTATGGCTAGCGGGGCTTTCTACGAGCAGTACTTC. This sequence encodes CASSMASGAFYEQYF. This chain joins TRBV19 and TRBJ2-7; the match to TRBD2 covers 9 bases. J gave up 3 bases and V 3 bases, and 6 bases lay outside the gene matches. Germline V gives CDR1 LNHDA, CDR2 SQIVND (reference sequence). The CDR3 has 15 residues.

This sequence joins TRBV24-1 and TRBJ2-1, with D perhaps matching TRBD2 (7 bases). The CDR3 loop spans 16 amino acids. CDR1 is KGHDR and CDR2 is SFDVKD in the germline V gene. V lost 4 bases to trimming and J lost 2 bases, with 14 bases between them. CDR3: CATSERGGGTYNEQFF. The CDR3 nucleotides are TGTGCCACCAGTGAGCGGGGAGGGGGAACCTACAATGAGCAGTTCTTC.

As regards this clone: Additional DNA sequences in this sample encode the identical CDR3. The chain is built from TRBV30 and TRBJ1-1, with D maybe TRBD1 (6 bases). Germline V gene lookup returns CDR1 GTSNPN and CDR2 SVGIG (reference sequence). There are 13 residues in the CDR3. Trimming pared 0 bases from V and 2 bases from J, leaving 7 bases between. The DNA of the CDR3 is TGTGCCTGGAGTGTAGGGGGTAACACTGAAGCTTTCTTT. Its protein product is CAWSVGGNTEAFF. The whole variable domain, remainder taken from reference TRBV30 and TRBJ1-1, is SQTIHQWPATLVQPVGSPLSLECTVEGTSNPNLYWYRQAAGRGLQLLFYSVGIGQISSEVPQNLSASRPQDRQFILSSKKLLLSDSGFYLCAWSVGGNTEAFFGQGTRLTVV.

The chain recombines TRBV5-6 with TRBJ2-7; 7 bases line up with TRBD1. The trim removed 6 bases at V and 0 bases at J, leaving 6 bases unmatched. Germline values: CDR1 SGHDT, CDR2 YYEEEE. The CDR3 length is 14 residues. This CDR3 is CASTQQGHSYEQYF. DNA of the CDR3: TGTGCCAGCACCCAACAGGGGCACTCCTACGAGCAGTACTTC.

The chain joins TRBV3-1 (or the pseudogene TRBV3-2) to TRBJ1-3, with D maybe TRBD1 (5 bases). V shed 2 bases and J shed 4 bases, with 12 bases lying between them. Germline CDR1 LGHDT, CDR2 YNNKEL (reference sequence). The CDR3 runs 15 residues. The CDR3 nucleotides read TGTGCCAGCAGCCAAACCAGGGTTTCGGGAAACACCATATATTTT. It codes for CASSQTRVSGNTIYF.

A single count supports this clone. The V gene is TRBV18, the J gene TRBJ2-1, with a tentative D call TRBD1 (5 bases). V was shortened by 1 base and J by 9 bases, with 10 bases between the two germline ends. Per the germline V gene, CDR1 is KGHSH and CDR2 is LQKENI. The CDR3 is made up of 13 amino acids. The CDR3 bases are TGTGCCAGCTCACCACAGGGGCAGGGTGAGCAGTTCTTC. Translation: CASSPQGQGEQFF.

The V gene is TRBV20-1, the J gene TRBJ2-5; 14 nucleotides agree with TRBD2. CDR3 length: 16 residues. In germline, CDR1 is DFQATT, CDR2 SNEGSKA (reference sequence). J was trimmed by 3 bases and V by 3 bases; bases with no gene match: 6. The CDR3 sequence: CSASGLAGGREETQYF. CDR3 DNA: TGCAGTGCTAGTGGACTAGCGGGGGGTCGGGAAGAGACCCAGTACTTC.

In its sample, this clone was seen many times. The CDR3 DNA follows: TGTGCCAGTAGTGTAACCGGGACAGGGGATTCACCCCTCCACTTT. This translates into CASSVTGTGDSPLHF. The chain employs TRBV19 and TRBJ1-6, with TRBD1 matching over 10 bases. Germline CDR1 and CDR2: LNHDA and SQIVND (reference sequence). The CDR3 is made up of 15 amino acids. Trimming at V came to 5 bases and at J to 8 bases, leaving 6 bases not matched to a gene.

The rearrangement joins TRBV19 to TRBJ2-2, with TRBD1 matching over 9 bases. The CDR3 spans 15 residues. From germline, CDR1 is LNHDA and CDR2 SQIVND (reference sequence). V lost 4 bases and J lost 1; bases outside the gene matches: 1. The CDR3 is CASSTGQGNTGELFF. The CDR3 nucleotides are TGTGCCAGTAGTACGGGACAGGGGAACACCGGGGAGCTGTTTTTT.

This chain joins TRBV9 and TRBJ1-5; 8 bases line up with TRBD1. The CDR3 has 16 residues. From germline, CDR1 is SGDLS and CDR2 YYNGEE. The junction had 8 bases not matched to a gene; V was cut back by 0 bases and J by 6 bases. The CDR3 is CASSVGAGGSGQPQHF. Written as DNA, the CDR3 is TGTGCCAGCAGCGTAGGAGCAGGGGGCTCCGGTCAGCCCCAGCATTTT.

The chain employs TRBV6-2 or TRBV6-3 and TRBJ1-2, with D tentatively TRBD1 (6 bases). V was shortened by 6 bases and J by 2 bases, with 10 bases between the two germline ends. Germline CDR1 is MNHEY and CDR2 is SVGEGT. CDR3 size: 13 residues. This CDR3 reads CASSPRGNYGYTF. The DNA of the CDR3 is TGTGCCAGCAGCCCGAGGGGGAACTATGGCTACACCTTC.

The chain recombines TRBV3-1 (or the pseudogene TRBV3-2) with TRBJ2-1; 9 nucleotides match TRBD2. Trimming removed 4 bases from V and 7 bases from J; junction bases left unmatched: 17. This CDR3 is 18 amino acids long. Germline V CDR1 and CDR2: LGHDT, YNNKEL (reference sequence). CDR3: CASSLLVAGVRGMNEQFF. For the CDR3, the DNA is TGTGCCAGCAGCCTACTTGTAGCGGGGGTCCGTGGTATGAATGAGCAGTTCTTC.

The chain recombines TRBV19 with TRBJ1-1; 8 nucleotides agree with TRBD1. V dropped 4 bases and J dropped 7; count of bases not matched to a gene: 17. The CDR3 runs 17 residues. CDR1 LNHDA and CDR2 SQIVND come from the germline V gene (reference sequence). This chain's CDR3 is CASSKAHTGQGASEAFF. DNA of the CDR3: TGTGCCAGTAGTAAAGCCCATACCGGACAGGGCGCGAGTGAAGCTTTCTTT.

This clone has more than one count but fewer than ten. This chain connects TRBV19 to TRBJ2-1; D is ambiguous. CDR3 length: 13 amino acids. V was shortened by 4 bases and J by 7 bases, with 11 bases between the two germline ends. From germline, CDR1 is LNHDA and CDR2 SQIVND (reference sequence). CDR3 sequence reads: CASSTTILNEQFF. The CDR3 DNA sequence: TGTGCCAGTAGTACAACTATCCTGAATGAGCAGTTCTTC.

DNA for the CDR3: TGTGCCAGCAGTTTTCGGCTAGCGGGACTCACAGATACGCAGTATTTT. It is translated as CASSFRLAGLTDTQYF. The rearrangement uses TRBV27 and TRBJ2-3, with 9 nucleotides matching TRBD2. The CDR3 spans 16 residues. Germline CDR1 and CDR2: MNHEY and SMNVEV (reference sequence). V lost 3 bases, J lost 2 bases, and 6 bases stayed unmatched.

V gene TRBV27 combines with J gene TRBJ2-6; tentatively, D is TRBD2 (6 bases). V lost 2 bases and J 2 bases, leaving 13 bases between the germline ends. This CDR3 contains 17 residues. Germline assignment: CDR1 MNHEY and CDR2 SMNVEV (reference sequence). CDR3 region: CASSLISGGTGANVLTF. Written as DNA, the CDR3 is TGTGCCAGCAGTTTAATATCAGGAGGGACTGGGGCCAACGTCCTGACTTTC.

The chain has TRBV5-5 and TRBJ1-1, with D maybe TRBD1 (6 bases). The germline V gene has CDR1 SGHKS and CDR2 YYEKEE (reference sequence). This CDR3 contains 16 residues. Between the trimmed V and J ends, which lost 0 bases and 1 base, there was a span of 13 bases. This CDR3 is CASSLDVRGSNTEAFF. CDR3 bases: TGTGCCAGCAGCTTGGATGTAAGGGGGTCGAACACTGAAGCTTTCTTT.